A single sample gave rise to the 16 T cell receptor beta chains below, sequenced in a study of CD8+ T cells in alopecia areata. Sequencing relied on a cDNA template that was reverse transcribed from extracted RNA. Here immunoSEQ multiplex PCR was the method, and the copy in TCRdb shows in-frame clones only, minus some. The sample consists of tens of thousands of clones, approximately 60% of them appearing once. The sequences come from CD8+ T cells sorted from blood, collected at week 0. The origin of the receptors is a human donor with alopecia areata.

The gene calls are TRBV4-1 and TRBJ1-1; D might be TRBD1 (5 bases). The germline CDR1 and CDR2 sequences are MGHRA and YSYEKL. The length of the CDR3 is 15 residues. Trimming removed 3 bases at V and 2 bases at J, with 13 bases between. CDR3 amino acids: CASSQRQLGNTEAFF. In DNA, the CDR3 is TGCGCCAGCAGCCAGAGACAGCTCGGCAACACTGAAGCTTTCTTT.

The chain combines TRBV5-1 with TRBJ2-7; D possibly uses TRBD1 or TRBD2 (7 bases each). With 4 bases removed from V and 0 bases from J, the gap between germline ends came to 14 bases. The CDR3 runs to 15 residues. The germline V gene encodes CDR1 SGHRS and CDR2 YFSETQ. CDR3 in DNA: TGCGCCAGCAGCCCCAGGGGGGGAAGCTCCTACGAGCAGTACTTC. It specifies CASSPRGGSSYEQYF.

The CDR3 region is CASSLLGHLYEQYF. The CDR3 bases are TGTGCCAGCAGTTTATTGGGCCACCTGTACGAGCAGTACTTC. The chain couples TRBV27 to TRBJ2-7; D unresolved. Germline V gives CDR1 MNHEY, CDR2 SMNVEV (reference sequence). The CDR3 is made up of 14 amino acids. Trimming removed 1 base from V and 4 bases from J, with 11 bases in between.

The sample holds a few counts of this clone. The chain uses TRBV27 and TRBJ2-2, with 9 bases fitting TRBD1. V lost 6 bases to trimming and J lost 7 bases; unmatched junction nucleotides: 9. The CDR3 runs 15 residues. CDR1 and CDR2 from the germline V gene are MNHEY and SMNVEV (reference sequence). Written as DNA, the CDR3 is TGTGCCAGCAGCCCCGGGACAGGGATTCTCGGGGAGCTGTTTTTT. As protein: CASSPGTGILGELFF.

V gene TRBV7-9 combines with J gene TRBJ2-4; 7 nucleotides line up with TRBD2. V gave up 5 bases and J gave up 6 bases; unmatched junction bases: 10. CDR1 is SEHNR, CDR2 FQNEAQ, per germline (reference sequence). The CDR3 consists of 15 residues. This CDR3 reads CASSPIAGRGNIQYF. CDR3 bases: TGTGCCAGCAGCCCCATAGCGGGTAGGGGAAACATTCAGTACTTC.

The chain carries TRBV2 and TRBJ2-6; 12 nucleotides align to TRBD1. The CDR3 consists of 18 residues. Trimming cost V 5 bases and J 1 base; bases outside gene matches: 6. Germline V gene data show CDR1 as SNHLY and CDR2 as FYNNEI. CDR3 loop: CASSPLGQGASGANVLTF. The CDR3 DNA sequence: TGTGCCAGCAGTCCTCTGGGACAGGGGGCATCTGGGGCCAACGTCCTGACTTTC.

V gene TRBV5-1 combines with J gene TRBJ2-5; D not certain. Deletions cut 0 bases from V and 4 bases from J, with 4 bases between. CDR1 is SGHRS, CDR2 YFSETQ, per germline. The CDR3 length is 12 residues. CDR3 region: CASSLDRETQYF. The CDR3 nucleotides read TGCGCCAGCAGCTTGGACAGAGAGACCCAGTACTTC.

The chain recombines TRBV29-1 with TRBJ2-5; 9 positions agree with TRBD1. Unmatched junction bases numbered 6, after V lost 2 bases and J lost 5 bases. CDR3 length: 14 amino acids. The germline V gene encodes CDR1 SQVTM and CDR2 ANQGSEA. The CDR3 DNA sequence: TGCAGCGTTGAACTGACAGGGGGTGGTGAGACCCAGTACTTC. Translation: CSVELTGGGETQYF. Filled out from reference TRBV29-1 and TRBJ2-5, the complete variable domain reads SAVISQKPSRDICQRGTSLTIQCQVDSQVTMMFWYRQQPGQSLTLIATANQGSEATYESGFVIDKFPISRPNLTFSTLTVSNMSPEDSSIYLCSVELTGGGETQYFGPGTRLLVL.

The V call is TRBV5-1, the J call TRBJ2-3, with 10 bases fitting TRBD1. The V gene end was trimmed by 1 base and the J gene end by 1 base; junction bases not matched to a gene: 3. CDR3 length equals 16 residues. Per germline, CDR1 SGHRS and CDR2 YFSETQ. As DNA, the CDR3 is TGCGCCAGCAGCTTGTTGGGACAGGGGCGCACAGATACGCAGTATTTT. This sequence encodes CASSLLGQGRTDTQYF.

This clone was seen a few times. The chain is built from TRBV19 and TRBJ2-2, with D uncertain. This CDR3 has 15 amino acids. Trimming pared 3 bases from V and 1 base from J, leaving 9 bases between. Germline CDR1 LNHDA, CDR2 SQIVND (reference sequence). The CDR3 nucleotides read TGTGCCAGTAGTATCCGTATAGTGAACACCGGGGAGCTGTTTTTT. The encoded protein is CASSIRIVNTGELFF.

CDR3 in amino acids: CATSRTPGAGETQYF. In DNA form, the CDR3 reads TGTGCCACCAGCAGGACCCCAGGGGCCGGAGAGACCCAGTACTTC. The chain is built from TRBV15 and TRBJ2-5; possibly TRBD1 for D (6 bases). Germline CDR1 LNHNV, CDR2 YYDKDF (reference sequence). The CDR3 covers 15 residues. The ends were cut back, 3 bases at V and 4 bases at J, with 15 bases in the middle.

This clone was seen a few times. The gene calls are TRBV2 and TRBJ2-1; possibly TRBD1 for D (6 bases). The germline CDR1 and CDR2 sequences are SNHLY and FYNNEI. Trimming took off 7 bases at V and 2 bases at J, with 12 bases between the two ends. This CDR3 contains 14 residues. The CDR3 reads CASNEGDPYNEQFF. The CDR3 nucleotides read TGTGCCAGCAACGAGGGGGACCCCTACAATGAGCAGTTCTTC.

The chain employs TRBV5-1 and TRBJ2-1; 8 bases align to TRBD2. This CDR3 is built from 15 residues. V dropped 2 bases and J dropped 1; count of bases not matched to a gene: 2. The germline CDR1 and CDR2 sequences are SGHRS and YFSETQ. The DNA for the CDR3 is TGCGCCAGCAGCTTCGGCGGGGGGTCCTACAATGAGCAGTTCTTC. This codes for CASSFGGGSYNEQFF. The full variable domain, rest sourced from reference TRBV5-1 and TRBJ2-1, is KAGVTQTPRYLIKTRGQQVTLSCSPISGHRSVSWYQQTPGQGLQFLFEYFSETQRNKGNFPGRFSGRQFSNSRSEMNVSTLELGDSALYLCASSFGGGSYNEQFFGPGTRLTVL.

In its sample, this clone was seen a few times. V is TRBV6-5 and J is TRBJ2-3, with 7 bases aligning to TRBD1. CDR3 size: 14 residues. Trimming at V came to 4 bases and at J to 2 bases, leaving 3 bases not matched to a gene. CDR1 and CDR2 from the germline V gene are MNHEY and SVGAGI. In DNA, the CDR3 is TGTGCCAGCAGTTCGGACAGGCCCACAGATACGCAGTATTTT. This codes for CASSSDRPTDTQYF.

V is TRBV11-2 and J is TRBJ2-7; 7 bases match TRBD1. With 4 bases clipped from V and 0 bases from J, the junction kept 3 bases outside the gene matches. CDR3 length: 14 amino acids. Germline V gene data show CDR1 as SGHAT and CDR2 as FQNNGV. For the CDR3, the DNA is TGTGCCAGCAGCTCAACAGGGGCCTCCTACGAGCAGTACTTC. Amino acid sequence: CASSSTGASYEQYF.

The CDR3 bases are TGTGCCAGCATTAGAGCAAACTATGGCTACACCTTC. Its protein product is CASIRANYGYTF. This sequence joins TRBV7-9 and TRBJ1-2; no clear D. From germline, CDR1 is SEHNR and CDR2 FQNEAQ (reference sequence). CDR3 size: 12 residues. V was cut by 7 bases and J by 2 bases, with 8 bases left in between.